In this sample, the clone carrying this TCR beta chain turned up a few times. The V and J ends lost 5 bases and 0 bases, in that order; junction bases with no gene match: 10. In germline, CDR1 is SGHTA, CDR2 FQGNSA. The CDR3 has 18 residues. These data originate in a study of CD8 T cells in Susac syndrome. Roughly 0.45 to 1 ug RNA was reverse transcribed with random hexamers. TCRdb redid the calling of the immunoSEQ multiplex PCR reads with MiXCR, one entry per CDR3 protein. The table records under 70,000 distinct CDR3 sequences, about 92% of them present only once. Specimen: CD8+ T cells from PBMCs. The rearrangement links TRBV7-2 to TRBJ2-3, with 11 bases fitting TRBD2. This sequence originates from a human donor in good health. This CDR3 is CASSPRLAGTGSTDTQYF. The CDR3, as DNA: TGTGCCAGCAGCCCGCGACTAGCGGGGACCGGTAGCACAGATACGCAGTATTTT.